This paragraph covers one TCR beta chain sequence. Libraries were prepared by immunoSEQ multiplex PCR; TCRdb keeps only in-frame clonotypes and omits some of them. The data show about 33,000 clones, roughly 86% seen once. These data are taken from a study of preoperative IRX-2 immunotherapy in early breast cancer. The germline V gene has CDR1 SGHRS and CDR2 YFSETQ. The CDR3 length is 16 residues. Trimming shortened V by 4 bases and J by 2 bases, and 16 bases separated the two germline ends. Treatment defined: preoperative locoregional IRX-2 cytokine immunotherapy. The TCR originated in a human donor with breast cancer. The rearrangement joins TRBV5-1 to TRBJ1-3; weak D call: TRBD1 (5 bases). The starting material was tumor tissue, obtained after IRX-2 immunotherapy. CDR3 amino acids: CASSPAQGTTGNTIYF. As DNA, the CDR3 is TGCGCCAGCAGCCCAGCGCAGGGAACTACTGGAAACACCATATATTTT.